These T cell receptor beta chains were read from a single sample in a study of blood T cell repertoires in COVID-19. Libraries were prepared by immunoSEQ multiplex PCR; TCRdb keeps only in-frame clonotypes and omits some of them. This sample yields approximately 100,000 clones, of which about 90% are seen a single time; 1.1% belongs to the top ten. Sequenced sample: peripheral blood. Receptor source: a human donor in a cohort sampled during active COVID-19. The CDR3 runs from the conserved cysteine through the conserved F or W. D genes are given only for firm matches. Some rows have no size entry. The others give once, few or many, or a class for an expanded clone.

j_call: TRBJ2-2
cdr3_length: 14
d_call: -
v_call: TRBV4-3
clone_size: -
cdr3_nt: TGCGCCAGCAGCCAAGAACAGGGCCCCGGGGAGCTGTTTTTT
cdr3_aa: CASSQEQGPGELFF

j_call: TRBJ1-2
cdr3_length: 12
d_call: TRBD1
v_call: TRBV27
clone_size: -
cdr3_nt: TGTGCCAGCAGGGGACAGGGCCACGGCTACACCTTC
cdr3_aa: CASRGQGHGYTF

j_call: TRBJ1-5
cdr3_length: 16
d_call: -
v_call: TRBV24-1
clone_size: -
cdr3_nt: TGTGCCACCAGTGATCCTGGATCCGGGGATAATCAGCCCCAGCATTTT
cdr3_aa: CATSDPGSGDNQPQHF

j_call: TRBJ2-3
cdr3_length: 16
d_call: -
v_call: TRBV7-9
clone_size: -
cdr3_nt: TGTGCCAGCAGCCCCCGAGGGGGTAGGGCCACAGATACGCAGTATTTT
cdr3_aa: CASSPRGGRATDTQYF

j_call: TRBJ2-3
cdr3_length: 14
d_call: -
v_call: TRBV5-6
clone_size: -
cdr3_nt: TGTGCCAGCAGCTTGGGGGGACACACAGATACGCAGTATTTT
cdr3_aa: CASSLGGHTDTQYF

j_call: TRBJ2-7
cdr3_length: 15
d_call: TRBD1
v_call: TRBV5-1
clone_size: -
cdr3_nt: TGCGCCAGCAGCCTACGGACAGGGGGCGTCTACGAGCAGTACTTC
cdr3_aa: CASSLRTGGVYEQYF

j_call: TRBJ2-7
cdr3_length: 17
d_call: TRBD2
v_call: TRBV5-6
clone_size: once
cdr3_nt: TGTGCCAGCAGCTTGGAACTAGCGGGGGGGCTATCCTACGAGCAGTACTTC
cdr3_aa: CASSLELAGGLSYEQYF

j_call: TRBJ1-4
cdr3_length: 16
d_call: TRBD1
v_call: TRBV18
clone_size: -
cdr3_nt: TGTGCCAGCTCACCCTGGACAGGGGGCGGAGGAGAAAAACTGTTTTTT
cdr3_aa: CASSPWTGGGGEKLFF

j_call: TRBJ2-5
cdr3_length: 13
d_call: -
v_call: TRBV24-1
clone_size: -
cdr3_nt: TGTGCCACCAGTGGGAGGGACCGGGAGACCCAGTACTTC
cdr3_aa: CATSGRDRETQYF

j_call: TRBJ2-7
cdr3_length: 16
d_call: TRBD1
v_call: TRBV27
clone_size: -
cdr3_nt: TGTGCCAGCAGTCACCCACTAGGGACAGGCCTGAAGGAGCAGTACTTC
cdr3_aa: CASSHPLGTGLKEQYF

j_call: TRBJ2-5
cdr3_length: 15
d_call: -
v_call: TRBV25-1
clone_size: -
cdr3_nt: TGTGCCAGCACCCCGTGGGGGCCAGGGAGAGAGACCCAGTACTTC
cdr3_aa: CASTPWGPGRETQYF

j_call: TRBJ2-7
cdr3_length: 15
d_call: TRBD2
v_call: TRBV5-1
clone_size: -
cdr3_nt: TGCGCCAGCAGCTTTGGACTAGCGGGGTCCTACGAGCAGTACTTC
cdr3_aa: CASSFGLAGSYEQYF